This T cell receptor beta chain was retrieved from a study of T cells in Graves' hyperthyroidism and ophthalmopathy. Amplification of TCR beta CDR3 regions used RNA as the template. When the TCR CDR3 underwent first-round RT-PCR, the HTBI primer set was used. TCRdb re-derived calls from the multiplex PCR reads in MiXCR, one entry per CDR3 protein. The sample comprises hundreds of thousands of distinct CDR3 sequences, 14% of which are singletons, and roughly 10% rests with the top ten. The definition of stable Graves' hyperthyroidism was no ophthalmopathy progression within 18 months. Based on clinical symptoms, serum thyroxine and TRAb, thyroid ultrasound and orbital computed tomography, diagnoses were reached. This clonotype has a count of ten or more. This CDR3 contains 15 residues. Germline V gives CDR1 LGHDT, CDR2 YNNKEL (reference sequence). The V and J ends lost 0 bases and 1 base respectively, with 10 bases between them.

The clonotype was recovered from a woman aged 18-29 years with Graves' hyperthyroidism. Sequencing was carried out using blood. This chain uses TRBV3-1 with TRBJ2-7; D gene ambiguous. CDR3 loop: CASSQEWVLSYEQYF. CDR3 DNA sequence: TGTGCCAGCAGCCAAGAGTGGGTTCTGTCCTACGAGCAGTACTTC.